This T cell receptor (beta chain) was captured in a study of cytomegalovirus exposure and HLA in healthy donors. Points from the study as a whole: Upon later analysis, HLA-associated TCR beta chains proved more clonally expanded than other, equally common chains. Later work found that TCR association rates differed between HLA loci; DRB1 had the most and HLA-C the fewest. Through in vitro validation, three CMV-associated chains were shown to be specific for CMV antigens.

A multiplex PCR was run with 60 Vbeta primers and 13 Jbeta primers. Method: immunoSEQ multiplex PCR; TCRdb's copy keeps in-frame clones and lacks some. This table holds some 170,000 clones, 75% found once. This clone was detected only a few times. Antigen unknown. Germline V CDR1 and CDR2: MNHNS, SASEGT. The CDR3 is 14 residues long. V lost 3 bases, J lost 4 bases, and 13 bases lay in between. This clonotype originated in a woman aged 45-65 years in good health and CMV-seropositive. Sample: PBMCs. The V gene is TRBV6-1, the J gene TRBJ2-7; D is perhaps TRBD1 (6 bases). The CDR3 bases are TGTGCCAGCAGTGATCTACAGGGATTGTACGAGCAGTACTTC. The encoded protein is CASSDLQGLYEQYF.